Below are 24 T cell receptor beta chains sequenced from a single sample in a study of Graves' ophthalmopathy and Graves' hyperthyroidism listed by TCRdb under 2018. TCRdb records Illumina HiSeq 2000 as the sequencer. For repertoire sequencing, the TCR beta CDR3 regions were amplified from RNA transcripts. The first round of RT-PCR was done with HTBI primers and the Qiagen OneStep RT-PCR kit, and was followed by a second round of multiplex PCR, then size selection and purification. TCRdb reprocessing: public reads trimmed at Q25 with fastp, clones called with MiXCR, in-frame beta chains kept. A single entry per CDR3 protein holds the most common genes and DNA from its merged rows. For this sample the table gives approximately 700,000 distinct CDR3 sequences, of which around 40% were detected only once. The ten largest make up about 40% of the sample. The sequencing input was peripheral blood. Source of these receptors: an adult man with Graves' ophthalmopathy.

In its sample, this clonotype was seen once. A read error may account for a junction end that differs from germline. The chain carries TRBV7-2 and TRBJ2-7; 9 bases fit TRBD2. CDR1 and CDR2 (germline): SGHTA, FQGNSA. The length of the CDR3 is 14 residues. The CDR3 region has the DNA TGCGCCAGCAGCCAGACGACTAGCGGTTACGAGCAGTACTTC. This encodes CASSQTTSGYEQYF.

A word on this clonotype: The junction and the germline gene differ at one end; a read error may be behind it. The V and J genes are TRBV7-6 and TRBJ2-7; D may be TRBD2 (6 bases). The germline gives CDR1 SGHVS, CDR2 FNYEAQ. CDR3 size: 15 residues. DNA for the CDR3: TGTGCCAGCAGCCCCGGCCCAAGGGCTTCGGGGGAGCTGTACTTC. As protein: CASSPGPRASGELYF.

This clonotype was recorded at least ten times. The chain uses TRBV29-1 and TRBJ1-3; unclear D gene. In germline, CDR1 is SQVTM, CDR2 ANQGSEA. Trimming left V 5 bases short and J 0 bases short, with 8 bases between. This CDR3 region has 13 residues. The CDR3 nucleotides are TGCAGCGTTCCAGCCGACTCTGGAAACACCATATATTTT. Translation gives CSVPADSGNTIYF.

This chain joins TRBV19 and TRBJ2-2; D gene unclear. Deletions cut 4 bases from V and 8 bases from J, with 11 bases between. The CDR3 is 13 residues long. Per the germline V gene, CDR1 is LNHDA and CDR2 is SQIVND (reference sequence). CDR3 coding DNA: TGTGCCAGTAGTACGGCCTTAGGGGGGGAGCTGTTTTTT. Encoded protein: CASSTALGGELFF.

This chain connects TRBV25-1 to TRBJ2-2, with D unresolved. V was trimmed by 6 bases and J by 2 bases, leaving 19 bases between them. Germline CDR1 reads MGHDK; CDR2 reads SYGVNS. The CDR3 is made up of 17 amino acids. The CDR3 DNA reads as TGTGCCAGCAGACGCGGCCGAGGAGATTTCAACACCGGGGAGCTGTTTTTT. Translation gives CASRRGRGDFNTGELFF. The full variable domain, its missing parts supplied by reference TRBV25-1 and TRBJ2-2, is EADIYQTPRYLVIGTGKKITLECSQTMGHDKMYWYQQDPGMELHLIHYSYGVNSTEKGDLSSESTVSRIRTEHFPLTLESARPSHTSQYLCASRRGRGDFNTGELFFGEGSRLTVL.

Points on this clonotype: A read error may be the cause here, since a much bigger clone is one base away. The chain uses TRBV7-9 and TRBJ1-2, with D unclear. CDR3 size: 13 residues. Germline V CDR1 and CDR2: SEHNR, FQNEAQ (reference sequence). The CDR3 coding sequence is TGTGTCAGCAGCTTAGGACCTGATTATGGCTACACCTTC. This sequence encodes CVSSLGPDYGYTF.

This clonotype is labeled medium-sized. V and J are TRBV11-2 and TRBJ2-7, with D perhaps matching TRBD2 (5 bases). CDR1 is SGHAT and CDR2 is FQNNGV in the germline V gene. With 5 bases removed from V and 7 bases from J, the gap between germline ends came to 12 bases. CDR3 length: 12 amino acids. This CDR3 is CASSPRGREQYF. The CDR3 nucleotides are TGTGCCAGCAGCCCCCGGGGTCGGGAGCAGTACTTC.

This clonotype was observed a few times. This chain links TRBV7-3 with TRBJ2-2, with unresolved D. V lost 4 bases to trimming and J lost 0 bases, with 12 bases between them. The length of the CDR3 is 16 residues. Per germline, CDR1 SGHTA and CDR2 FQGTGA. CDR3 coding DNA: TGTGCCAGCAGCTCCACAAGTGCTCCGAACACCGGGGAGCTGTTTTTT. Encoded protein: CASSSTSAPNTGELFF.

This clonotype was seen many times. The CDR3 region is CASSEDRVGDQPQHF. In nucleotides, the CDR3 is TGTGCCAGCAGTGAAGACAGGGTAGGAGATCAGCCCCAGCATTTT. This chain connects TRBV2 to TRBJ1-5, with D possibly matching TRBD1 (6 bases). Trimming shortened V by 1 base and J by 5 bases, and 12 bases separated the two germline ends. The CDR3 runs 15 residues. The germline gives CDR1 SNHLY, CDR2 FYNNEI. Drawing the rest from reference TRBV2 and TRBJ1-5, the complete variable domain is EPEVTQTPSHQVTQMGQEVILRCVPISNHLYFYWYRQILGQKVEFLVSFYNNEISEKSEIFDDQFSVERPDGSNFTLKIRSTKLEDSAMYFCASSEDRVGDQPQHFGDGTRLSIL.

J is TRBJ2-7 and V is TRBV5-1; TRBD2 agrees at 10 bases. The CDR3 has 16 residues. With V trimmed by 3 bases and J by 0 bases, 6 bases remained unmatched. The germline V gene has CDR1 SGHRS and CDR2 YFSETQ. CDR3 region: CASSSGLAASSYEQYF. The CDR3 region has the DNA TGCGCCAGCAGCTCAGGACTAGCGGCTAGCTCCTACGAGCAGTACTTC.

J is TRBJ1-2 and V is TRBV29-1; 7 nucleotides align to TRBD1. The CDR3 contains 13 residues. V trimming: 5 bases; J trimming: 4 bases; junction bases outside the gene matches: 7. The V gene's germline CDR1 is SQVTM and CDR2 ANQGSEA. The CDR3 loop reads CSVRLGTVYGYTF. The CDR3 bases are TGCAGCGTTCGCTTGGGGACAGTCTATGGCTACACCTTC. Together with reference TRBV29-1 and TRBJ1-2, the CDR3 gives the full variable domain: SAVISQKPSRDICQRGTSLTIQCQVDSQVTMMFWYRQQPGQSLTLIATANQGSEATYESGFVIDKFPISRPNLTFSTLTVSNMSPEDSSIYLCSVRLGTVYGYTFGSGTRLTVV.

The J gene is TRBJ2-5, the V gene TRBV7-9, with TRBD2 matching 9 bases. The CDR3 is made up of 15 amino acids. Germline V lookup: CDR1 SEHNR, CDR2 FQNEAQ (reference sequence). Trimming removed 1 base from V and 4 bases from J; junction bases left unmatched: 4. The CDR3 protein is CASSLGGTSLETQYF. The CDR3 DNA sequence: TGTGCCAGCAGCTTAGGCGGGACTAGCCTAGAGACCCAGTACTTC. The whole variable domain, remainder taken from reference TRBV7-9 and TRBJ2-5, is DTGVSQNPRHKITKRGQNVTFRCDPISEHNRLYWYRQTLGQGPEFLTYFQNEAQLEKSRLLSDRFSAERPKGSFSTLEIQRTEQGDSAMYLCASSLGGTSLETQYFGPGTRLLVL.

On this clonotype: A read error may be the cause here, since a much bigger clone is one base away. CDR3 region: CSADRPPYGYTF. For the CDR3, the DNA is TGCAGTGCGGACAGGCCCCCGTATGGCTACACCTTC. The V gene is TRBV20-1, the J gene TRBJ1-2; 7 bases match TRBD1. The CDR3 extends over 12 amino acids. Germline CDR1 DFQATT, CDR2 SNEGSKA (reference sequence). V lost 6 bases to trimming and J lost 5 bases; unmatched junction nucleotides: 6.

The chain uses TRBV7-4 and TRBJ1-6; D ambiguous. Per the germline V gene, CDR1 is SGHVT and CDR2 is SQSDAQ. Trimming left V 2 bases short and J 9 bases short, with 14 bases between. This CDR3 is built from 15 residues. For the CDR3, the DNA is TGTGCCAGCAGCTTATCCACCGGGGAAGGTTCACCCCTCCACTTT. Its protein is CASSLSTGEGSPLHF.

Worth noting for this clonotype: No conserved phenylalanine or tryptophan ends this CDR3, so it is likely a read error. The limits of the CDR3 on the DNA are not certain, so only TCRdb's listed CDR3 is given. The V call is TRBV20-1, the J call TRBJ2-7; the D call of TRBD1 is as the table states it, not checked on the DNA. The CDR3 adds up to 9 amino acids, both ends counted. In germline, CDR1 is DFQATT, CDR2 SNEGSKA (reference sequence). CDR3 protein: CSARDEGRT.

This clonotype was counted many times. The rearrangement links TRBV29-1 to TRBJ2-2; no clear D. The V end lost 0 bases, the J end lost 9 bases, and 11 bases lay between the germline ends. The germline V gene encodes CDR1 SQVTM and CDR2 ANQGSEA. The CDR3 has 13 amino acids. For the CDR3, the DNA is TGCAGCGTTGAAGATACGAGTTCCCGGGAGCTGTTTTTT. Its protein is CSVEDTSSRELFF.

This clonotype was counted many times. J is TRBJ1-1 and V is TRBV10-3; 7 nucleotides align to TRBD1. With V trimmed by 4 bases and J by 3 bases, 5 bases remained unmatched. The CDR3 has 14 residues. The germline CDR1 and CDR2 sequences are ENHRY and SYGVKD. In nucleotides, the CDR3 is TGTGCCATCAGTGTGAGGGGGCAGGACACTGAAGCTTTCTTT. The encoded protein is CAISVRGQDTEAFF.

This clonotype was counted ten times or more. This chain links TRBV14 with TRBJ2-7; TRBD1 agrees at 7 bases. Germline CDR1 is SGHDN and CDR2 is FVKESK. The junction had 6 bases not matched to a gene; V was cut back by 4 bases and J by 3 bases. The CDR3 is made up of 14 amino acids. The CDR3 loop is CASSRQGWGYEQYF. In DNA, the CDR3 is TGTGCCAGCAGCCGACAGGGCTGGGGCTACGAGCAGTACTTC.

This clonotype was seen many times. The rearrangement uses TRBV24-1 and TRBJ2-2; the D is unclear. This CDR3 is 13 amino acids long. The V gene's germline CDR1 is KGHDR and CDR2 SFDVKD. Between the trimmed V and J ends, which lost 5 bases and 6 bases, there was a span of 9 bases. The CDR3 sequence: CATSAHPPGELFF. CDR3 nucleotide sequence: TGTGCCACCAGTGCTCATCCCCCCGGGGAGCTGTTTTTT.

This chain connects TRBV25-1 to TRBJ2-5; possible D gene TRBD2, 6 bases. The V end lost 5 bases, the J end lost 5 bases, and 18 bases lay between the germline ends. This CDR3 has 15 amino acids. Germline V gene data show CDR1 as MGHDK and CDR2 as SYGVNS. CDR3 sequence: CASSSTRLGSETQYF. In DNA form, the CDR3 reads TGTGCCAGCAGTTCGACTAGGCTCGGGTCGGAGACCCAGTACTTC.

This chain uses TRBV12-3 or TRBV12-4 with TRBJ2-5, with TRBD2 matching over 9 bases. V lost 6 bases to trimming and J lost 1 base; unmatched junction nucleotides: 6. The CDR3 runs 15 residues. Written as DNA, the CDR3 is TGTGCCAGCAGGGGGACTAGCCGGGCCCAAGAGACCCAGTACTTC. Amino acids: CASRGTSRAQETQYF.

This clonotype was detected a few times. The J gene is TRBJ2-2, the V gene TRBV12-3 or TRBV12-4; 9 positions agree with TRBD2. CDR3 length: 15 residues. V dropped 8 bases and J dropped 5; count of bases not matched to a gene: 9. CDR3 loop: CASRAGGPRTGELFF. The CDR3 DNA is TGTGCCAGCCGCGCGGGAGGGCCCAGGACCGGGGAGCTGTTTTTT.

Ten or more counts support this clonotype. CDR3 residues: CASSTGTASYEQYF. CDR3 sequence (DNA): TGTGCCAGTAGTACCGGGACAGCCTCCTACGAGCAGTACTTC. This chain connects TRBV19 to TRBJ2-7; the match to TRBD1 covers 7 bases. Looked up from germline, CDR1 is LNHDA and CDR2 is SQIVND (reference sequence). The V gene end was trimmed by 4 bases and the J gene end by 0 bases; junction bases not matched to a gene: 3. The CDR3 runs to 14 residues.

This clonotype was counted a few times. J is TRBJ2-2 and V is TRBV7-9, with a possible D match to TRBD2 (6 bases). Germline CDR1 is SEHNR and CDR2 is FQNEAQ (reference sequence). Deletions cut 2 bases from V and 1 base from J, with 11 bases between. This CDR3 has 16 amino acids. The CDR3 region is CASSLSGGVNTGELFF. In nucleotides, the CDR3 is TGTGCCAGCAGCTTATCTGGCGGGGTGAACACCGGGGAGCTGTTTTTT.